The 8 T cell receptor beta chains below come from one sample, sequenced in a study of blood T cell repertoires in COVID-19 (dated by TCRdb to 2020 to 2022). The library was built by means of the immunoSEQ multiplex PCR assay. This immuneACCESS table, as held by TCRdb, lists in-frame sequences with V and J called but not all clones. Of the missing ones, under half trace to an unresolved V gene in checked studies; the others have no known cause. Within this sample are over 350,000 clones, with roughly 85% of them counted one time only. The ten largest account for almost 2% of the sample. Sequencing was done on a sample of PBMCs or T cells enriched from blood (not recorded which). The origin of the receptors is a woman aged 18 to 35 with acute COVID-19.

The genes are TRBV9 and TRBJ2-3, with 7 bases aligning to TRBD2. Germline V lookup: CDR1 SGDLS, CDR2 YYNGEE. Trimming took 3 bases from V and 2 from J; bases not matched to a gene: 3. This CDR3 contains 14 residues. For the CDR3, the DNA is TGTGCCAGCAGCGACGGGGGGTACACAGATACGCAGTATTTT. Amino acids: CASSDGGYTDTQYF.

This clone turned up a few times. The chain links TRBV28 to TRBJ2-3; tentative D call: TRBD1 (6 bases). Germline CDR1 MDHEN, CDR2 SYDVKM. This CDR3 is 15 amino acids long. V was shortened by 5 bases and J by 0 bases, with 12 bases between the two germline ends. The DNA of the CDR3 is TGTGCCAGCAGTGTTACAGGGAAAAGCACAGATACGCAGTATTTT. It yields the protein CASSVTGKSTDTQYF.

This chain joins TRBV3-1 (or the pseudogene TRBV3-2) and TRBJ1-2; D is undetermined. The CDR3 contains 14 residues. V was cut by 0 bases and J by 4 bases, with 9 bases left in between. Germline V gene data show CDR1 as LGHDT and CDR2 as YNNKEL (reference sequence). The CDR3 DNA follows: TGTGCCAGCAGCCAAGATCGAGGGCTCTATGGCTACACCTTC. Protein: CASSQDRGLYGYTF.

The genes are TRBV27 and TRBJ2-7; D gene unclear. The CDR3 contains 15 residues. Trimming left V 2 bases short and J 0 bases short, with 11 bases between. Germline V gives CDR1 MNHEY, CDR2 SMNVEV (reference sequence). CDR3 amino acids: CASSLTFRSSYEQYF. CDR3 DNA sequence: TGTGCCAGCAGTTTAACGTTCAGAAGCTCCTACGAGCAGTACTTC.

The V gene is TRBV11-1, the J gene TRBJ2-3; TRBD2 matches at 10 bases. In germline, CDR1 is SGHAT, CDR2 FQDESV (reference sequence). The V and J ends lost 2 bases and 0 bases, in that order; junction bases with no gene match: 2. The CDR3 contains 16 residues. DNA of the CDR3: TGTGCCAGCAGCTTAACTAGCGGGGTTAGCACAGATACGCAGTATTTT. The encoded protein is CASSLTSGVSTDTQYF.

The gene calls are TRBV28 and TRBJ2-7; D is uncertain. The germline gives CDR1 MDHEN, CDR2 SYDVKM. The length of the CDR3 is 15 residues. V gave up 6 bases and J gave up 6 bases, with 21 bases separating them. This CDR3 reads CASRATMAAGGEQYF. CDR3 nucleotide sequence: TGTGCCAGCAGGGCAACTATGGCGGCTGGCGGCGAGCAGTACTTC. The entire variable domain, with the rest obtained from reference TRBV28 and TRBJ2-7, is as follows: DVKVTQSSRYLVKRTGEKVFLECVQDMDHENMFWYRQDPGLGLRLIYFSYDVKMKEKGDIPEGYSVSREKKERFSLILESASTNQTSMYLCASRATMAAGGEQYFGPGTRLTVT.

A few counts support this clone. The chain has TRBV28 and TRBJ2-2; TRBD1 matches 7 bases. V shed 5 bases, J shed 4 bases, and the junction held 7 bases outside the gene matches. Germline V gives CDR1 MDHEN, CDR2 SYDVKM. CDR3 length: 15 amino acids. CDR3 region: CASSAPGQITGELFF. In nucleotides, the CDR3 is TGTGCCAGCAGTGCCCCGGGACAGATCACCGGGGAGCTGTTTTTT.

The CDR3 DNA is TGTGCCAGCAGCCGAAACTGGAAAGCGGGGGCAGGGAATGAGCAGTTCTTC. Encoded protein: CASSRNWKAGAGNEQFF. The V and J genes are TRBV14 and TRBJ2-1, with 8 bases fitting TRBD2. CDR3 length: 17 amino acids. In germline, CDR1 is SGHDN, CDR2 FVKESK. J was trimmed by 7 bases and V by 4 bases; bases with no gene match: 15.